This TCR beta chain comes out of a study of neurological immune-mediated disorders (dated by TCRdb to between 2017 and 2020). With regard to the full study: Among the approximately 34 multiple sclerosis patients, relapsing-remitting MS was present in roughly 30 and secondary progressive MS was present in 3. The 90 to 120 TCR-beta libraries covered PBMC samples along with longitudinal samples, technical triplicates, and paired sorted CD4+ and CD8+ T-cell subsets. The cohort was made up of 68 subjects, consisting of some 14 HAM/TSP patients, about 34 multiple sclerosis patients and 20 or so healthy controls. The study compared peripheral blood TCR-beta repertoires of HTLV-I-associated myelopathy (HAM/TSP) patients, multiple sclerosis patients and healthy controls using UMI-based sequencing.

This clonotype was detected ten times or more. What antigen it recognizes has not been identified. Nothing much larger sits one base from this clone, and base qualities are not available. cDNA was synthesized by template-switch 5'RACE using a primer carrying a 10-nucleotide random unique molecular identifier by which each TCR transcript was tagged. Each sequencing run produced over 170 million TCR-beta sequences covering 15-18 subjects. The RNeasy kit was used for extraction of total RNA. TCR-beta VDJ regions were amplified with primers for the TCR constant region and the 5'RACE anchor, using the KAPA Real-time Library Amplification kit. A first PCR added sample indexes and Illumina adaptors, and a second PCR then raised library yield. The roughly 650 bp TCR product was size-selected on a 2% E-gel SizeSelection system after Ampure bead purification. Before pooling, library quality was checked on a Bioanalyzer, concentration was measured with Qubit, and libraries were quantified with the Kapa Library Quantification kit. An Illumina HiSeq 2500 sequenced the libraries paired-end 2 x 150 bp. To increase sequence diversity, roughly 23-30% phiX was spiked into each library pool. Per the source publication's procedure: The UMI-based MiGEC pipeline processed quality-filtered reads and removed over 80% of raw TCR sequences during error correction. VDJ genes were aligned to IMGT germline references, and clonotypes were defined by unique CDR3 amino acid sequence plus V-J genes. Clonal expansion, Shannon diversity and CDR3 relatedness (CalcPairwiseDistances, ClusterSamples) were evaluated with VDJtools, and phylogenetic trees were built with CLCbio workbench. Expanded clones were defined as having at least 8 unique UMIs, based on coefficient-of-variation modelling across technical triplicates. The public reads were reprocessed in TCRdb via fastp at Q25 and MiXCR, keeping in-frame beta chains. When rows share a CDR3 protein, they turn into one entry using the most common DNA and genes. These V and J calls originate from TCRdb's pipeline instead of the authors' own analysis. This sample has about 62,000 distinct CDR3 sequences in its table, and around 4.8% of those were observed once. Around 3.4% of the sample lies in the top ten.

Libraries from unsorted PBMCs were made from 2 million PBMCs kept in RNAlater at -80 degrees C until RNA extraction. Multiple sclerosis patients were enrolled in a US clinical protocol under which disease progression was evaluated by magnetic resonance imaging. Peripheral blood was subjected to Ficoll-Hypaque density gradient centrifugation to isolate PBMCs, which were then cryopreserved in liquid nitrogen. Findings and caveats that apply to the study as a whole: The MS cluster showed no association with clinical or MRI features, and the authors stated that larger cohorts are needed. No identical CDR3 amino acid sequences were found to be shared among expanded clones across subjects, suggesting that TCR-beta repertoires were private in all groups. TCR clonal expansion was highest in HAM/TSP patients and lowest in MS patients, with MS patients falling below even healthy controls. In a phylogenetic analysis, the repertoires of 18 out of 34 MS patients fell into a single cluster of related CDR3 sequences, pointing to a possible signature at the repertoire level.

V drops 1 base and J drops 4 bases, leaving 5 bases in between. The germline V gene (reference sequence) provides CDR1 DFQATT and CDR2 SNEGSKA. There are 12 amino acids in the CDR3, from cysteine to phenylalanine inclusive. Only CDR3 DNA remains: 36 bases, in frame from the first base. Rearrangement joined TRBV20-1 to TRBJ1-5; the D gene remains uncertain. This sequence originates from a woman in her forties or fifties with multiple sclerosis. Sequencing was performed on PBMCs. The CDR3 in this case is CSARGPNQPQHF. The nucleotide sequence is TGCAGTGCTAGAGGTCCGAATCAGCCCCAGCATTTT.